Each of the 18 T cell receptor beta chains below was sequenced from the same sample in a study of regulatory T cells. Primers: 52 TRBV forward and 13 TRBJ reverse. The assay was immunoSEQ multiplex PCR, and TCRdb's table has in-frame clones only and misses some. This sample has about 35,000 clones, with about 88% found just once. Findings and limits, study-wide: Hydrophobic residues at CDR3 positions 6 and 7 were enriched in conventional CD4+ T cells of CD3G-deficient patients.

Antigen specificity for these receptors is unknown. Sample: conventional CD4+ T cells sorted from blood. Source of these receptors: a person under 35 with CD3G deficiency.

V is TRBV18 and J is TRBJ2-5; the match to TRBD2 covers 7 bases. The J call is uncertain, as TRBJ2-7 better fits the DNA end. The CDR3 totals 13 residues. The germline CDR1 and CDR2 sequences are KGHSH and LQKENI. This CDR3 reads CASSRTGGYEQYF. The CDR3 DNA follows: TGTGCCAGCTCACGAACGGGAGGATACGAGCAGTACTTC.

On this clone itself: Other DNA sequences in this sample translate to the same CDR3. In DNA form, the CDR3 reads TGTGCCAGCCACGACCGGGGCTTCAGGGATCAGCCCCAGCATTTT. As protein: CASHDRGFRDQPQHF. The chain joins TRBV28 to TRBJ1-5; D might be TRBD1 (5 bases). Per germline, CDR1 MDHEN and CDR2 SYDVKM. The ends were cut back, 8 bases at V and 5 bases at J, with 19 bases in the middle. The CDR3 totals 15 residues.

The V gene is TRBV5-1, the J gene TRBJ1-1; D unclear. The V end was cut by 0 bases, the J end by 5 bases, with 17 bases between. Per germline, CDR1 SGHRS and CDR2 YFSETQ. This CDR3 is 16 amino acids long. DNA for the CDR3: TGCGCCAGCAGCTTGGCCCAATCGACGGAGTATACTGAAGCTTTCTTT. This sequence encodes CASSLAQSTEYTEAFF.

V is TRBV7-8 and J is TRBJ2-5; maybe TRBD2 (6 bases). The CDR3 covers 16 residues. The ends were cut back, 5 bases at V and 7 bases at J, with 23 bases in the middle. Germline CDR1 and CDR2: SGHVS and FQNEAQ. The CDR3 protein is CASSPEGAGLPGTQYF. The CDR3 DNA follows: TGTGCCAGCAGCCCCGAAGGGGCGGGATTACCGGGGACCCAGTACTTC.

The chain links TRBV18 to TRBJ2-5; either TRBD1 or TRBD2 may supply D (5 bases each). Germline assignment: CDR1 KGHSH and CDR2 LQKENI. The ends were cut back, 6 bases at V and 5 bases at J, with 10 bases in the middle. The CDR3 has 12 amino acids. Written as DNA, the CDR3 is TGTGCCAGCTCTGGGACCCGGGAGACCCAGTACTTC. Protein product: CASSGTRETQYF. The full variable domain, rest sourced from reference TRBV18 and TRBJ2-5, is NAGVMQNPRHLVRRRGQEARLRCSPMKGHSHVYWYRQLPEEGLKFMVYLQKENIIDESGMPKERFSAEFPKEGPSILRIQQVVRGDSAAYFCASSGTRETQYFGPGTRLLVL.

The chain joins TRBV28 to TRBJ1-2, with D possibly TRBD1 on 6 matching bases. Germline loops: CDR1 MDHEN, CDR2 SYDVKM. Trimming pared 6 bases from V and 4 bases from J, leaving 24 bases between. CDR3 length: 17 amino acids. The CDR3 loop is CASRPQLPRQEPYGYTF. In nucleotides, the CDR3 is TGTGCCAGCAGACCACAACTCCCGCGACAGGAACCCTATGGCTACACCTTC.

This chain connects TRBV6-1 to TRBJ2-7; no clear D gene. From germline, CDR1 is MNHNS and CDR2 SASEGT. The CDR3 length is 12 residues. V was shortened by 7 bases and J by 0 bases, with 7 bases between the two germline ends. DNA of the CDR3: TGTGCCAGCAATCACAACTCCTACGAGCAGTACTTC. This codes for CASNHNSYEQYF.

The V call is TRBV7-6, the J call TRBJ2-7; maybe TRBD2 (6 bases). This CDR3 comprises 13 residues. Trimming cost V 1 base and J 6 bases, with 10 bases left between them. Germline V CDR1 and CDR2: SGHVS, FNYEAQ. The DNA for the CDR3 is TGTGCCAGCAGCTTAGATGTCGGGGGCGAGCAGTACTTC. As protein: CASSLDVGGEQYF. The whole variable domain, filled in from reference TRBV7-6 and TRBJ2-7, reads GAGVSQSPRYKVTKRGQDVALRCDPISGHVSLYWYRQALGQGPEFLTYFNYEAQQDKSGLPNDRFSAERPEGSISTLTIQRTEQRDSAMYRCASSLDVGGEQYFGPGTRLTVT.

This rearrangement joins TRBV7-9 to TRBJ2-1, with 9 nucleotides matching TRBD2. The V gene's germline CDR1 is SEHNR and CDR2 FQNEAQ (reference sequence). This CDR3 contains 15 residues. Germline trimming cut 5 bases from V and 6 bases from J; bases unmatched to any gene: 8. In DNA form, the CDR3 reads TGTGCCAGCAGCCCACCGGGACTAGCACTCAATGAGCAGTTCTTC. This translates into CASSPPGLALNEQFF.

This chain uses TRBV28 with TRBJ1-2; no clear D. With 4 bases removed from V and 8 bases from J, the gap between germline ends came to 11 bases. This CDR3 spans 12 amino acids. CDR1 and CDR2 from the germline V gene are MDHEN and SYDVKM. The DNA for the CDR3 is TGTGCCAGCAGTTCCCGACACCTCGGCTACACCTTC. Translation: CASSSRHLGYTF.

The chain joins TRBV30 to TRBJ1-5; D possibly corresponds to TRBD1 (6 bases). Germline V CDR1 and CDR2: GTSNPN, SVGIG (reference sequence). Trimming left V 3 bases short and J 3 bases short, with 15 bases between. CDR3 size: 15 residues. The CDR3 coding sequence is TGTGCCTGGAGCCCCGGGGGGGCCTCCAATCAGCCCCAGCATTTT. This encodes CAWSPGGASNQPQHF.

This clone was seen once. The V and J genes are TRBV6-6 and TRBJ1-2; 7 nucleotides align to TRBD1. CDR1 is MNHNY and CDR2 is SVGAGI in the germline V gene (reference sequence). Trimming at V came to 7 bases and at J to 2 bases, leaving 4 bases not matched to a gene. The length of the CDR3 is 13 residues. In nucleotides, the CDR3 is TGTGCCAGCACGGGACAGACGAACTATGGCTACACCTTC. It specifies CASTGQTNYGYTF.

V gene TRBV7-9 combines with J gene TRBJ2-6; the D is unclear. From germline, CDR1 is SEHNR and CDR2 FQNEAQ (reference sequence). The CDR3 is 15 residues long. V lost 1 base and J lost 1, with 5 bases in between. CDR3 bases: TGTGCCAGCAGCTTAGGCAAGTCTGGGGCCAACGTCCTGACTTTC. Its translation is CASSLGKSGANVLTF.

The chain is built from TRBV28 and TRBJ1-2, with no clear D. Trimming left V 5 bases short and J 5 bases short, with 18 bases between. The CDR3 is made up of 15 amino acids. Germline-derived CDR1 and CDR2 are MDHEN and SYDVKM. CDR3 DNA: TGTGCCAGCAGTGACGCCAGTCCCCAAGGGTATGGCTACACCTTC. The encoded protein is CASSDASPQGYGYTF.

The CDR3 bases are TGTGCCAGCAGTAAACAGGGGGCAAATACTGAAGCTTTCTTT. Amino acids: CASSKQGANTEAFF. The genes are TRBV6-5 and TRBJ1-1; 9 bases agree with TRBD1. The CDR3 is made up of 14 amino acids. Trimming at V came to 5 bases and at J to 5 bases, leaving 6 bases not matched to a gene. Germline CDR1 is MNHEY and CDR2 is SVGAGI.

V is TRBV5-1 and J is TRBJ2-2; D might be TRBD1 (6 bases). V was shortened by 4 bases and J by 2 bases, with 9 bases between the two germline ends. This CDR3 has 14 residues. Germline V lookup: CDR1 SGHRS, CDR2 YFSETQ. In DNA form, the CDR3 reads TGCGCCAGCAGCAGGGACATCAACACCGGGGAGCTGTTTTTT. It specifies CASSRDINTGELFF.

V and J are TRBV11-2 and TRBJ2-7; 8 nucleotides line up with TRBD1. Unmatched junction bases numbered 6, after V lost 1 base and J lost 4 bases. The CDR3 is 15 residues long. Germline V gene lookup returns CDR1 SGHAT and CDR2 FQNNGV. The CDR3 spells CASSLVLGQGYEQYF. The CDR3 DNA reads TGTGCCAGCAGCTTAGTACTAGGACAGGGTTACGAGCAGTACTTC.

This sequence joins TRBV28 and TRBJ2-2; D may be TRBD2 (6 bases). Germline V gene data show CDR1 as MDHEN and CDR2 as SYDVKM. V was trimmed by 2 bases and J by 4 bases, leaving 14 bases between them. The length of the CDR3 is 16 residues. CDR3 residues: CASSLLVGRGTGELFF. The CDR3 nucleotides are TGTGCCAGCAGTTTACTCGTCGGGAGAGGCACCGGGGAGCTGTTTTTT.